The sequence of this T cell receptor (beta chain) was determined in a study of memory CD4+ T cells and cytomegalovirus serostatus. Germline lookup yields CDR1 SEHNR and CDR2 FQNEAQ (reference sequence). The CDR3 sequence is 18 residues long. V shed 3 bases and J shed 6 bases, with 27 bases lying between them. The data were produced by immunoSEQ multiplex PCR, yet TCRdb's version contains in-frame clones alone and is incomplete. The table has over 65,000 clones, roughly three quarters seen once; the top ten hold approximately 4.5%. Single viable CD3+CD4+CD8-CD45RO+ cells were sorted as the memory CD4+ T cells.

The TCR originated in an adult in good health and CMV-seropositive. The chain couples TRBV7-9 to TRBJ2-7, with D tentatively TRBD1 or TRBD2 (5 bases each). The sample taken for sequencing was memory CD4+ T cells from blood. CDR3 sequence reads: CASSFPPRRTLGTGEQYF. Written as DNA, the CDR3 is TGTGCCAGCAGCTTTCCTCCACGCAGGACACTCGGGACCGGCGAGCAGTACTTC. Looking up the rest from reference TRBV7-9 and TRBJ2-7 gives the full variable domain: DTGVSQNPRHKITKRGQNVTFRCDPISEHNRLYWYRQTLGQGPEFLTYFQNEAQLEKSRLLSDRFSAERPKGSFSTLEIQRTEQGDSAMYLCASSFPPRRTLGTGEQYFGPGTRLTVT.